One sample yielded the 32 T cell receptor beta chains listed below, sequenced in a study of blood T cell repertoires in COVID-19 (dated by TCRdb to about 2020). Receptor libraries were prepared by the immunoSEQ multiplex PCR assay. TCRdb carries this immuneACCESS record with in-frame sequences only. Its versions omit some clonotypes, under half of them owing to an unresolved V gene in the studies checked, with the rest unexplained. This sample holds 55,000 to 65,000 clones; around 79% were observed only once. Approximately 3% of the sample is held by the ten biggest clonotypes. Material: peripheral blood. Receptors were obtained from a man in his sixties with acute or convalescent COVID-19.

This clone was detected a few times. This sequence joins TRBV5-5 and TRBJ2-1; 13 bases match TRBD2. CDR3 size: 16 residues. Germline CDR1 SGHKS, CDR2 YYEKEE (reference sequence). Unmatched junction bases numbered 6, after V lost 3 bases and J lost 6 bases. CDR3 sequence: CASSYEGLAGTNEQFF. In nucleotides, the CDR3 is TGTGCCAGCAGCTACGAGGGACTAGCGGGGACCAATGAGCAGTTCTTC.

The CDR3 protein is CASSEEGRNTEAFF. CDR3 DNA sequence: TGTGCCAGCAGTGAGGAGGGCCGGAACACTGAAGCTTTCTTT. J is TRBJ1-1 and V is TRBV2; D unclear. V lost 3 bases and J lost 1, with 9 bases in between. This CDR3 comprises 14 residues. Germline V lookup: CDR1 SNHLY, CDR2 FYNNEI.

The chain uses TRBV18 and TRBJ2-5; D is perhaps TRBD2 (5 bases). The V gene lost 5 bases and the J gene lost 3 bases, with 13 bases spanning the gap. The germline V gene encodes CDR1 KGHSH and CDR2 LQKENI. This CDR3 is built from 14 residues. The CDR3 bases are TGTGCCAGCTCAAAATCATCGGGGAAAGAGACCCAGTACTTC. It is translated as CASSKSSGKETQYF.

This clone was seen a handful of times. This chain uses TRBV4-2 with TRBJ2-2; TRBD1 matches at 7 bases. This CDR3 has 17 amino acids. Trimming at V came to 0 bases and at J to 1 base, leaving 5 bases not matched to a gene. The germline gives CDR1 LGHNA, CDR2 YNFKEQ. CDR3 DNA sequence: TGTGCCAGCAGCCAAGACTACAGGGGTCGGAACACCGGGGAGCTGTTTTTT. Protein sequence: CASSQDYRGRNTGELFF.

The rearrangement uses TRBV24-1 and TRBJ2-1, with D unresolved. V lost 1 base, J lost 7 bases, and 10 bases lay in between. CDR3 size: 14 residues. Germline V gene sequence: CDR1 KGHDR, CDR2 SFDVKD. CDR3 residues: CATSDFSGENEQFF. The CDR3 bases are TGTGCCACCAGTGATTTTAGTGGAGAAAATGAGCAGTTCTTC.

The chain employs TRBV11-2 and TRBJ1-3; the match to TRBD1 covers 9 bases. Trimming removed 5 bases from V and 3 bases from J; junction bases left unmatched: 5. This CDR3 is 15 amino acids long. CDR1 and CDR2 from the germline V gene are SGHAT and FQNNGV. CDR3 sequence: CASSPDRGVGNTIYF. CDR3 DNA: TGTGCCAGCAGCCCGGACAGGGGCGTTGGAAACACCATATATTTT. Based on the CDR3 plus reference TRBV11-2 and TRBJ1-3, the full variable domain is EAGVAQSPRYKIIEKRQSVAFWCNPISGHATLYWYQQILGQGPKLLIQFQNNGVVDDSQLPKDRFSAERLKGVDSTLKIQPAKLEDSAVYLCASSPDRGVGNTIYFGEGSWLTVV.

The rearrangement uses TRBV13 and TRBJ2-1, with D perhaps TRBD2 (6 bases). Germline values: CDR1 PRHDT, CDR2 FYEKMQ (reference sequence). The CDR3 is 14 amino acids. V was shortened by 4 bases and J by 10 bases, with 17 bases between the two germline ends. The CDR3 reads CASSSGLRLGEQFF. In DNA form, the CDR3 reads TGTGCCAGCAGCTCGGGACTTCGATTAGGCGAGCAGTTCTTC.

This clone was detected only a few times. This chain links TRBV7-3 with TRBJ1-1; weak D call: TRBD1 (6 bases). The CDR3 length is 13 residues. Germline values: CDR1 SGHTA, CDR2 FQGTGA. The germline V and J ends were trimmed by 4 bases and 0 bases, with 6 bases remaining between them. CDR3 region: CASSSGVNTEAFF. The CDR3 coding sequence is TGTGCCAGCAGCTCAGGGGTGAACACTGAAGCTTTCTTT.

The chain combines TRBV2 with TRBJ1-2; D call uncertain. CDR1 SNHLY and CDR2 FYNNEI come from the germline V gene. The CDR3 consists of 13 residues. V dropped 10 bases and J dropped 1 base, with 13 bases sitting between them. The CDR3 region has the DNA TGTGCCACCCGCCTCCGGGATAACTATGGCTACACCTTC. It translates to CATRLRDNYGYTF.

This chain uses TRBV2 with TRBJ1-1; maybe TRBD1 (5 bases). The germline V gene encodes CDR1 SNHLY and CDR2 FYNNEI. The CDR3 sequence is 14 residues long. Trimming stripped 8 bases from V and 3 bases from J, with 16 bases between. The CDR3 region is CASGATRVDTEAFF. The CDR3 region has the DNA TGTGCCAGCGGGGCGACAAGGGTGGACACTGAAGCTTTCTTT.

The genes are TRBV4-2 and TRBJ2-3, with a weak D call TRBD2 (6 bases). In germline, CDR1 is LGHNA, CDR2 YNFKEQ. The V and J ends lost 0 bases and 8 bases respectively, with 18 bases between them. The CDR3 length is 16 residues. CDR3 nucleotides: TGTGCCAGCAGCCAAGATGCGGGGTCCGTGTATAGTACGCAGTATTTT. Encoded protein: CASSQDAGSVYSTQYF.

V gene TRBV13 combines with J gene TRBJ2-5; D might be TRBD1 (6 bases). V gave up 5 bases and J gave up 2 bases, with 12 bases separating them. The CDR3 totals 14 residues. Germline CDR1 PRHDT, CDR2 FYEKMQ (reference sequence). CDR3 sequence (DNA): TGTGCCAGCAGCGCACAGGGTGGGCAAGAGACCCAGTACTTC. This translates into CASSAQGGQETQYF.

The chain joins TRBV7-9 to TRBJ1-2; 9 bases align to TRBD1. The V segment lost 4 bases and the J segment 8 bases; nucleotides outside the gene matches: 11. The CDR3 sequence is 15 residues long. The V gene's germline CDR1 is SEHNR and CDR2 FQNEAQ (reference sequence). CDR3 region: CASSSWDRASRGYTF. The CDR3 nucleotides read TGTGCCAGCAGCTCCTGGGACAGGGCGTCCCGGGGCTACACCTTC. Using reference TRBV7-9 and TRBJ1-2 for the parts outside the CDR3, the full variable domain is DTGVSQNPRHKITKRGQNVTFRCDPISEHNRLYWYRQTLGQGPEFLTYFQNEAQLEKSRLLSDRFSAERPKGSFSTLEIQRTEQGDSAMYLCASSSWDRASRGYTFGSGTRLTVV.

This chain connects TRBV10-2 to TRBJ1-4; the D gene is possibly TRBD1 (5 bases). The CDR3 consists of 14 residues. The V and J ends lost 3 bases and 7 bases respectively, with 12 bases between them. CDR1 and CDR2 from the germline V gene are WSHSY and SAAADI. In nucleotides, the CDR3 is TGCGCCAGCAGTGAAGGGGCGAGAGGTGAAAAACTGTTTTTT. Encoded protein: CASSEGARGEKLFF.

The V call is TRBV10-3, the J call TRBJ1-6, with 11 nucleotides matching TRBD1. Germline V CDR1 and CDR2: ENHRY, SYGVKD. The J segment lost 8 bases and the V segment lost 6 bases, leaving 0 bases of the junction unmatched. This CDR3 comprises 13 residues. CDR3 bases: TGTGCCATCAGGGGACAGGGGGATTCACCCCTCCACTTT. Translated: CAIRGQGDSPLHF.

The V gene is TRBV29-1, the J gene TRBJ1-2; TRBD1 might be the D (6 bases). The CDR3 spans 12 residues. Trimming took off 4 bases at V and 2 bases at J, with 8 bases between the two ends. Germline CDR1 SQVTM, CDR2 ANQGSEA. CDR3 protein: CSVGDRNYGYTF. CDR3 bases: TGCAGCGTTGGCGACAGGAACTATGGCTACACCTTC.

CDR3 protein: CASSLSVRDSPLHF. As DNA, the CDR3 is TGTGCCAGCAGCCTTTCCGTGCGAGATTCACCCCTCCACTTT. The V and J genes are TRBV2 and TRBJ1-6; D not resolved. The CDR3 spans 14 residues. Germline assignment: CDR1 SNHLY and CDR2 FYNNEI. Trimming removed 6 bases at V and 8 bases at J, with 14 bases between. Looking up the rest from reference TRBV2 and TRBJ1-6 gives the full variable domain: EPEVTQTPSHQVTQMGQEVILRCVPISNHLYFYWYRQILGQKVEFLVSFYNNEISEKSEIFDDQFSVERPDGSNFTLKIRSTKLEDSAMYFCASSLSVRDSPLHFGNGTRLTVT.

CDR3 sequence reads: CASSQRSRGHSNQPQHF. CDR3 DNA: TGCGCCAGCAGTCAAAGGTCGCGAGGGCATAGCAATCAGCCCCAGCATTTT. This chain links TRBV23-1 with TRBJ1-5; the D is unclear. TRBV23-1 is known as an ORF, though its function is uncertain. The length of the CDR3 is 17 residues. V lost 2 bases and J 0 bases, leaving 14 bases between the germline ends.

A single count supports this clone. V usage is TRBV2 and J usage is TRBJ1-5; D remains ambiguous. The CDR3 consists of 13 residues. Germline loops: CDR1 SNHLY, CDR2 FYNNEI. The V end was cut by 8 bases, the J end by 5 bases, with 13 bases between. This CDR3 is CASVLSRDQPQHF. In DNA form, the CDR3 reads TGTGCCAGCGTCCTCTCGCGGGATCAGCCCCAGCATTTT.

This clone turned up a few times. The chain employs TRBV5-1 and TRBJ2-3; D is uncertain. The CDR3 contains 14 residues. CDR1 is SGHRS and CDR2 is YFSETQ in the germline V gene. Trimming removed 0 bases at V and 2 bases at J, with 7 bases between. CDR3 sequence reads: CASSLGAHTDTQYF. CDR3 DNA sequence: TGCGCCAGCAGCTTGGGGGCCCACACAGATACGCAGTATTTT.

The J gene is TRBJ1-1, the V gene TRBV12-3 or TRBV12-4; D is undetermined. The CDR3 runs to 11 residues. V lost 6 bases, J lost 10 bases, and 12 bases lay in between. The CDR3 reads CASSSLRGAFF. CDR3 nucleotide sequence: TGTGCCAGCAGCTCCCTACGGGGAGCTTTCTTT.

This sequence joins TRBV10-1 and TRBJ1-1; TRBD1 matches at 9 bases. This CDR3 has 19 residues. V lost 4 bases, J lost 3 bases, and 18 bases stayed unmatched. Germline CDR1 and CDR2: WNHNN and SYGVQD (reference sequence). The CDR3 here is CASSGSLTGTGPIHTEAFF. CDR3 DNA sequence: TGCGCCAGCAGTGGGTCCCTGACCGGGACAGGGCCGATACACACTGAAGCTTTCTTT.

The chain couples TRBV7-9 to TRBJ2-7; 9 bases are shared with TRBD1. Per germline, CDR1 SEHNR and CDR2 FQNEAQ (reference sequence). The ends lost 1 base at V and 2 bases at J; junction bases unmatched: 6. The CDR3 contains 16 residues. The CDR3: CASSLGGQGRPYEQYF. For the CDR3, the DNA is TGTGCCAGCAGCTTAGGGGGACAGGGACGTCCCTACGAGCAGTACTTC.

The sample holds one count of this clone. This chain uses TRBV27 with TRBJ1-1, with a possible D match to TRBD1 (6 bases). V lost 2 bases and J 2 bases, leaving 9 bases between the germline ends. Germline values: CDR1 MNHEY, CDR2 SMNVEV (reference sequence). The CDR3 spans 14 residues. This chain's CDR3 is CASSLIGGNTEAFF. The CDR3 region has the DNA TGTGCCAGCAGTTTAATAGGGGGTAACACTGAAGCTTTCTTT.

The V gene is TRBV25-1, the J gene TRBJ2-4; 8 nucleotides match TRBD1. Germline V CDR1 and CDR2: MGHDK, SYGVNS. This CDR3 is built from 14 residues. V shed 4 bases and J 9 bases; nucleotides not matched to a gene: 8. The CDR3 DNA reads as TGTGCCAGCAGTGGGTCGACAGGGGATCTCATTCAGTACTTC. It encodes CASSGSTGDLIQYF.

This clone has just a few counts. V usage is TRBV10-3 and J usage is TRBJ2-2, with 7 nucleotides matching TRBD2. Per the germline V gene, CDR1 is ENHRY and CDR2 is SYGVKD. The junction had 3 bases not matched to a gene; V was cut back by 6 bases and J by 8 bases. The CDR3 runs 12 residues. The CDR3 coding sequence is TGTGCCATCAGCCGGGAGGAAGGGGAGCTGTTTTTT. It specifies CAISREEGELFF.

The rearrangement joins TRBV29-1 to TRBJ1-4; D not certain. V was cut by 7 bases and J by 8 bases, with 20 bases left in between. The CDR3 length is 14 residues. From germline, CDR1 is SQVTM and CDR2 ANQGSEA. DNA of the CDR3: TGCAGCGCCACTCTTACGAAGGGAGGAGAAAAACTGTTTTTT. This sequence encodes CSATLTKGGEKLFF.

The rearrangement joins TRBV11-2 to TRBJ1-2; TRBD1 matches at 7 bases. Trimming cost V 1 base and J 6 bases; bases outside gene matches: 11. Germline CDR1 and CDR2: SGHAT and FQNNGV. The CDR3 covers 16 residues. For the CDR3, the DNA is TGTGCCAGCAGCTTAGGGTACAGGGGCCGTAAGAATGGCTACACCTTC. Its translation: CASSLGYRGRKNGYTF. Full variable domain (outside the CDR3, taken from reference TRBV11-2 and TRBJ1-2): EAGVAQSPRYKIIEKRQSVAFWCNPISGHATLYWYQQILGQGPKLLIQFQNNGVVDDSQLPKDRFSAERLKGVDSTLKIQPAKLEDSAVYLCASSLGYRGRKNGYTFGSGTRLTVV.

The V call is TRBV18, the J call TRBJ2-3, with 14 bases lining up with TRBD2. V was pared by 3 bases and J by 0 bases, with 8 bases of the junction left unmatched. The CDR3 is made up of 19 amino acids. In germline, CDR1 is KGHSH, CDR2 LQKENI. Written as DNA, the CDR3 is TGTGCCAGCTCACCGACCGGGACTAGCGGGGGCCATAGCACAGATACGCAGTATTTT. Protein sequence: CASSPTGTSGGHSTDTQYF.

V and J are TRBV27 and TRBJ2-3; no clear D gene. Germline CDR1 is MNHEY and CDR2 is SMNVEV (reference sequence). The CDR3 is 11 amino acids. Trimming removed 2 bases at V and 9 bases at J, with 6 bases between. The CDR3 loop is CASSLGGTQYF. The CDR3 DNA reads as TGTGCCAGCAGTTTAGGTGGCACGCAGTATTTT.

The chain employs TRBV11-2 and TRBJ1-1, with D hard to call. The CDR3 extends over 13 amino acids. V gave up 2 bases and J gave up 5 bases, with 9 bases separating them. Looked up from germline, CDR1 is SGHAT and CDR2 is FQNNGV. CDR3 protein: CASSLFERTEAFF. As DNA, the CDR3 is TGTGCCAGCAGCTTATTTGAGAGGACTGAAGCTTTCTTT.

This chain links TRBV10-3 with TRBJ2-7, with 8 bases lining up with TRBD1. Per germline, CDR1 ENHRY and CDR2 SYGVKD. The CDR3 has 13 residues. The trim removed 8 bases at V and 4 bases at J, leaving 7 bases unmatched. CDR3 nucleotides: TGTGCCATCGGAGATGGACAGGGTTACGAGCAGTACTTC. It encodes CAIGDGQGYEQYF.